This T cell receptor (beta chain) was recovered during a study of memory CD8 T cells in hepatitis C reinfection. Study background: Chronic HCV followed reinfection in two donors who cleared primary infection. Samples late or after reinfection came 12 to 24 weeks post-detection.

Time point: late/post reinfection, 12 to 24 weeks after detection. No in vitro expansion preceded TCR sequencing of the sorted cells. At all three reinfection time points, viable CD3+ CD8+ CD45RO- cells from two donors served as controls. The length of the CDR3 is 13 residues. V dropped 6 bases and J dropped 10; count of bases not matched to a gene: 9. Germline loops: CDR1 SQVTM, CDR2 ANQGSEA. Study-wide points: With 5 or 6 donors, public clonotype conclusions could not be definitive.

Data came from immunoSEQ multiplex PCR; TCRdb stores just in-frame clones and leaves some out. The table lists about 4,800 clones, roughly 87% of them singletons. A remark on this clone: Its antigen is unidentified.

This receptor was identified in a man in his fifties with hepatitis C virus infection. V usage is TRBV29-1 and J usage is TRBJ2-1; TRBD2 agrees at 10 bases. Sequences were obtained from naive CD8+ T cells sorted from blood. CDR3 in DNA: TGCAGCGTACTACCGGGACTAGCGATGGAGCAGTTCTTC. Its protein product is CSVLPGLAMEQFF.